The 6 T cell receptor beta chains below all came from one sample that was sequenced in a study of shared clonotypes between healthy human individuals. Generated by immunoSEQ multiplex PCR, the TCRdb table keeps only in-frame clones and is missing some. The table lists about 2.2 million clones, 93% of them singletons, with more than 1.5% in the top ten. Terminally differentiated effector memory CD45RA+ cells were excluded by CCR7 positive selection of CD45RO-negative cells. The sample comprised naive CD8+ T cells from PBMCs. The receptor source for this set is a young man in good health. Some clones in this sample may be carry-over from other donors' samples.

The chain links TRBV27 to TRBJ2-1; 11 bases match TRBD2. The germline CDR1 and CDR2 sequences are MNHEY and SMNVEV (reference sequence). The CDR3 is 15 residues long. The V segment lost 7 bases and the J segment 6 bases; nucleotides outside the gene matches: 8. CDR3 sequence: CASKYTSGRGNEQFF. The CDR3, as DNA: TGTGCCAGCAAGTATACTAGCGGGAGAGGCAATGAGCAGTTCTTC.

This clone has only a few counts. The J gene is TRBJ2-7, the V gene TRBV4-3; 13 nucleotides line up with TRBD2. The CDR3 totals 17 residues. V lost 4 bases to trimming and J lost 1 base; unmatched junction nucleotides: 7. The germline V gene encodes CDR1 LGHNA and CDR2 YSLEER. The CDR3 bases are TGCGCCAGCAGCCTAGGGACTAGCGGGACTCCTTCCTACGAGCAGTACTTC. This codes for CASSLGTSGTPSYEQYF.

As for this clone: Different DNA sequences within this sample yield the same CDR3. The rearrangement links TRBV9 to TRBJ2-1; 10 bases map to TRBD2. The V gene's germline CDR1 is SGDLS and CDR2 YYNGEE. The trim removed 3 bases at V and 4 bases at J, leaving 4 bases unmatched. This CDR3 is built from 15 residues. In nucleotides, the CDR3 is TGTGCCAGCAGCGAAAGCGGGAGGGTGTACAATGAGCAGTTCTTC. Translation: CASSESGRVYNEQFF.

This chain connects TRBV5-5 to TRBJ2-3, with 10 bases matching TRBD2. Germline trimming cut 3 bases from V and 7 bases from J; bases unmatched to any gene: 14. Per the germline V gene, CDR1 is SGHKS and CDR2 is YYEKEE (reference sequence). The CDR3 is 17 residues long. In nucleotides, the CDR3 is TGTGCCAGCAGCTCCCGTGTGGCTAGCGGGAGTACTAATACGCAGTATTTT. Its translation is CASSSRVASGSTNTQYF.

This clone was seen a single time. The chain joins TRBV28 to TRBJ1-5, with D perhaps TRBD1 (5 bases). In germline, CDR1 is MDHEN, CDR2 SYDVKM. This CDR3 is 16 amino acids long. V lost 1 base and J lost 3, with 13 bases in between. The CDR3 here is CASSLFSGGLNQPQHF. CDR3 sequence (DNA): TGTGCCAGCAGTTTATTTTCGGGGGGACTCAATCAGCCCCAGCATTTT.

The chain joins TRBV6-1 to TRBJ2-1; 7 bases line up with TRBD2. The V segment lost 1 base and the J segment 8 bases; nucleotides outside the gene matches: 5. This CDR3 is 14 amino acids long. Germline CDR1 reads MNHNS; CDR2 reads SASEGT. The CDR3, as DNA: TGTGCCAGCAGTGAAGAGACTAGCTTGGATGAGCAGTTCTTC. Protein sequence: CASSEETSLDEQFF.